The entry below gives a single T cell receptor beta chain sequence along with its context. The data are from a study of shared clonotypes between healthy human individuals. The protocol was immunoSEQ multiplex PCR, while the TCRdb copy is restricted to in-frame clones and leaves out a portion. The data show about 510,000 clones, with over 75% seen just once and roughly an eighth held by the top ten. The germline V and J ends were trimmed by 0 bases and 0 bases, with 3 bases remaining between them. The CDR3 has 14 amino acids. Germline lookup yields CDR1 SGHRS and CDR2 YFSETQ. The receptor comes from a woman between 35 and 50 years old in good health. Some clones in this sample may be carry-over from other donors' samples. V and J are TRBV5-1 and TRBJ1-4; no reliable D call. Sequenced material: PBMCs. CDR3 sequence (DNA): TGCGCCAGCAGCTTGGGGCCAACTAATGAAAAACTGTTTTTT. It codes for CASSLGPTNEKLFF.